This record covers a single TCR beta chain. Its cognate antigen is unknown. The data originate from a study of T-cell reconstitution after alpha-beta-depleted transplantation in children. Using unique molecular identifiers, the investigators prepared the TCRbeta library. A single record per CDR3 protein comes from TCRdb applying MiXCR to the PCR reads. This table holds 4,000 to 6,000 distinct CDR3 sequences, roughly 7.3% found once. Study results and caveats: It was newly produced T cells that mostly accounted for T-cell counts and diversity one year after transplant. Several hundred expanded graft clones reportedly gave rise to the alpha-beta T cells present about two months after transplant.

This material consisted of PBMCs, mostly from graft donor cells, taken 60 days after TCRalphabeta/CD19-depleted stem cell transplant. The TCR sequence derives from a boy in the first two years of life who had a stem cell transplant for SCID, so the T cells may come from the graft donor.

CDR3 region: CASTKEVPREPYNEQFF. CDR3 DNA sequence: TGTGCCAGCACCAAGGAGGTCCCGCGGGAACCCTACAATGAGCAGTTCTTC. This chain connects TRBV3-1 to TRBJ2-1; D is perhaps TRBD2 (6 bases). The CDR3 covers 17 residues. Germline CDR1 reads LGHDT; CDR2 reads YNNKEL (reference sequence). Trimming took off 7 bases at V and 2 bases at J, with 21 bases between the two ends.